A single sample gave rise to the 27 T cell receptor beta chains below, sequenced in a study of shared clonotypes between healthy human individuals. Clones were sequenced by immunoSEQ multiplex PCR, and TCRdb holds only the in-frame ones, with some missing. Seen here are some 2.4 million clones, approximately 94% observed once, and the top ten hold approximately 0.37%. The sequencing sample was made of naive CD4+ T cells from PBMCs. Documented subset: CD45RA+ positively selected. All receptors derive from a man younger than 35 in good health. Some clones in this sample may be carry-over from other donors' samples.

The chain has TRBV2 and TRBJ1-3; D uncertain. The germline V gene encodes CDR1 SNHLY and CDR2 FYNNEI. The CDR3 contains 15 residues. V shed 5 bases and J shed 0 bases, with 11 bases lying between them. Here the CDR3 DNA reads TGTGCCAGCAGTCAGGACGGAAGCTCTGGAAACACCATATATTTT. This sequence encodes CASSQDGSSGNTIYF.

The chain combines TRBV7-2 with TRBJ2-1; TRBD1 aligns across 7 bases. The junction had 10 bases not matched to a gene; V was cut back by 3 bases and J by 11 bases. CDR1 is SGHTA, CDR2 FQGNSA, per germline. This CDR3 has 14 residues. Here the CDR3 DNA reads TGTGCCAGCAGCTTGGACAGGTCGGTCCCACAGCAGTTCTTC. This translates into CASSLDRSVPQQFF.

This clone was seen only once. V and J are TRBV30 and TRBJ2-1, with D perhaps TRBD1 (5 bases). V was clipped by 2 bases and J by 5 bases, with 10 bases between them. Germline V gene sequence: CDR1 GTSNPN, CDR2 SVGIG (reference sequence). The CDR3 has 13 residues. This CDR3 reads CAWSPGHNNEQFF. The DNA of the CDR3 is TGTGCCTGGAGTCCAGGGCATAACAATGAGCAGTTCTTC.

This chain connects TRBV11-2 to TRBJ2-4, with 8 bases aligning to TRBD1. This CDR3 spans 15 amino acids. Germline values: CDR1 SGHAT, CDR2 FQNNGV. Trimming removed 5 bases from V and 9 bases from J; junction bases left unmatched: 12. The CDR3 is CASSPTQTGDGIQYF. In nucleotides, the CDR3 is TGTGCCAGCAGCCCCACCCAGACAGGGGACGGCATTCAGTACTTC.

V usage is TRBV5-1 and J usage is TRBJ2-1; the match to TRBD2 covers 8 bases. The CDR3 sequence is 15 residues long. Per the germline V gene, CDR1 is SGHRS and CDR2 is YFSETQ. V shed 6 bases, J shed 2 bases, and the junction held 7 bases outside the gene matches. CDR3 nucleotide sequence: TGCGCCAGCATGGTCACGGGAGGGCCCTACAATGAGCAGTTCTTC. It is translated as CASMVTGGPYNEQFF.

The chain joins TRBV11-2 to TRBJ2-1; D gene uncertain. This CDR3 has 14 amino acids. Germline values: CDR1 SGHAT, CDR2 FQNNGV. Trimming cost V 5 bases and J 7 bases, with 15 bases left between them. The CDR3 DNA reads TGTGCCAGCAGCCCTTTTCCCGGTAGGAATGAGCAGTTCTTC. This encodes CASSPFPGRNEQFF.

This sequence joins TRBV4-2 and TRBJ2-3; TRBD2 matches 10 bases. The CDR3 runs 14 residues. Trimming at V came to 4 bases and at J to 12 bases, leaving 10 bases not matched to a gene. Germline values: CDR1 LGHNA, CDR2 YNFKEQ. The CDR3 bases are TGTGCCAGCAGCCCTCGACTAGCGGGCGGGCCCCAGTATTTT. This gives the protein CASSPRLAGGPQYF.

The CDR3: CASSQDGNGPRSYEQYF. The DNA of the CDR3 is TGTGCCAGCAGCCAAGATGGGAACGGCCCACGCTCCTACGAGCAGTACTTC. V is TRBV4-2 and J is TRBJ2-5, with unresolved D. Gene TRBJ2-7 matches the end of the DNA better, so the J call may be wrong. There are 17 residues in the CDR3. CDR1 LGHNA and CDR2 YNFKEQ come from the germline V gene.

Concerning this clone itself: At one of its ends the junction is not consistent with the germline gene, which may arise from a read error. J is TRBJ2-5 and V is TRBV25-1; D possibly corresponds to TRBD2 (6 bases). The CDR3 is 14 residues long. Germline V gives CDR1 MGHDK, CDR2 SYGVNS. The CDR3: CASSQPGVQGTQYF. CDR3 DNA: TGTGCCAGCAGTCAACCGGGAGTCCAAGGGACCCAGTACTTC.

The chain links TRBV28 to TRBJ2-7; D gene uncertain. The CDR3 has 16 residues. Trimming left V 4 bases short and J 0 bases short, with 16 bases between. Germline CDR1 MDHEN, CDR2 SYDVKM. As DNA, the CDR3 is TGTGCCAGCAGTTCTCTAGTGAGCGTACTCTCCTACGAGCAGTACTTC. This encodes CASSSLVSVLSYEQYF.

CDR3 region: CASSSGAADGPQHF. The DNA of the CDR3 is TGTGCCAGCAGTTCCGGGGCGGCGGACGGGCCCCAGCATTTT. This chain connects TRBV27 to TRBJ1-5; TRBD1 is a possible D gene (5 bases). The germline gives CDR1 MNHEY, CDR2 SMNVEV (reference sequence). This CDR3 region has 14 residues. Trimming stripped 4 bases from V and 9 bases from J, with 16 bases between.

V and J are TRBV5-1 and TRBJ1-1; D unclear. The CDR3 loop spans 12 amino acids. From germline, CDR1 is SGHRS and CDR2 YFSETQ. V lost 0 bases and J 8 bases, leaving 8 bases between the germline ends. The CDR3 nucleotides are TGCGCCAGCAGCTTGGATCCTGGGGAAGCTTTCTTT. It encodes CASSLDPGEAFF.

The V gene is TRBV11-1, the J gene TRBJ1-1; D is uncertain. Germline V gene lookup returns CDR1 SGHAT and CDR2 FQDESV (reference sequence). Trimming removed 5 bases at V and 1 base at J, with 14 bases between. CDR3 size: 15 residues. Here the CDR3 reads CASSKRSWTNTEAFF. CDR3 bases: TGTGCCAGCAGCAAAAGAAGTTGGACGAACACTGAAGCTTTCTTT.

This rearrangement joins TRBV27 to TRBJ1-2; D ambiguous. This CDR3 spans 15 amino acids. Germline V gene lookup returns CDR1 MNHEY and CDR2 SMNVEV (reference sequence). V lost 5 bases to trimming and J lost 1 base, with 14 bases between them. This CDR3 is CASSPYMGLNYGYTF. As DNA, the CDR3 is TGTGCCAGCAGTCCCTACATGGGCCTTAACTATGGCTACACCTTC.

This chain joins TRBV9 and TRBJ1-2; D remains ambiguous. The germline CDR1 and CDR2 sequences are SGDLS and YYNGEE. The V end lost 0 bases, the J end lost 1 base, and 10 bases lay between the germline ends. The CDR3 extends over 15 amino acids. The CDR3, as DNA: TGTGCCAGCAGCGTAGGCCGGGGAGATAACTATGGCTACACCTTC. Its protein product is CASSVGRGDNYGYTF.

J is TRBJ2-1 and V is TRBV5-6; the D is unclear. This CDR3 region has 14 residues. Germline-derived CDR1 and CDR2 are SGHDT and YYEEEE. Trimming stripped 1 base from V and 4 bases from J, with 9 bases between. CDR3 amino acids: CASSLTVTYNEQFF. DNA of the CDR3: TGTGCCAGCAGCTTGACGGTAACATACAATGAGCAGTTCTTC.

This chain uses TRBV6-5 with TRBJ2-7; 9 nucleotides agree with TRBD2. Per the germline V gene, CDR1 is MNHEY and CDR2 is SVGAGI. This CDR3 is built from 16 residues. The ends lost 2 bases at V and 7 bases at J; junction bases unmatched: 12. CDR3 region: CASSYHRLAAREEQYF. In DNA form, the CDR3 reads TGTGCCAGCAGTTACCACAGACTAGCGGCCAGGGAGGAGCAGTACTTC.

The chain uses TRBV9 and TRBJ2-6; 8 positions match TRBD2. The CDR3 spans 18 residues. The ends lost 3 bases at V and 0 bases at J; junction bases unmatched: 8. The V gene's germline CDR1 is SGDLS and CDR2 YYNGEE. The CDR3 sequence: CASSATPGGGSGANVLTF. Written as DNA, the CDR3 is TGTGCCAGCAGCGCGACCCCGGGGGGGGGCTCTGGGGCCAACGTCCTGACTTTC.

The rearrangement joins TRBV28 to TRBJ2-5; D might be TRBD1 (7 bases). The germline gives CDR1 MDHEN, CDR2 SYDVKM. With 7 bases removed from V and 2 bases from J, the gap between germline ends came to 20 bases. CDR3 length: 16 amino acids. Here the CDR3 DNA reads TGTGCCAGCACCCGAAGGAGGGGGCGAGTTCAAGAGACCCAGTACTTC. It yields the protein CASTRRRGRVQETQYF.

Note on this clone: This specimen includes other DNA sequences encoding the same CDR3. The chain joins TRBV7-2 to TRBJ1-5; D is unresolved. The V gene lost 0 bases and the J gene lost 0 bases, with 6 bases spanning the gap. In germline, CDR1 is SGHTA, CDR2 FQGNSA. The CDR3 sequence is 15 residues long. DNA of the CDR3: TGTGCCAGCAGCTTAGCGTGGGGTAGCAATCAGCCCCAGCATTTT. Its translation is CASSLAWGSNQPQHF.

The chain links TRBV4-3 to TRBJ1-1; TRBD1 might be the D (5 bases). The CDR3 has 13 amino acids. V dropped 2 bases and J dropped 6 bases, with 10 bases sitting between them. Germline V gene lookup returns CDR1 LGHNA and CDR2 YSLEER. CDR3: CASSQYRLSEAFF. The CDR3 region has the DNA TGCGCCAGCAGCCAATACAGGCTCTCTGAAGCTTTCTTT.

Here the CDR3 DNA reads TGTGCCACCGGGCGGTCTCTCTCCTACGAGCAGTACTTC. This codes for CATGRSLSYEQYF. The chain recombines TRBV10-3 with TRBJ2-7; D is undetermined. V lost 10 bases to trimming and J lost 0 bases, with 13 bases between them. This CDR3 is built from 13 residues. CDR1 and CDR2 (germline): ENHRY, SYGVKD.

The chain combines TRBV5-5 with TRBJ2-2; 8 nucleotides match TRBD2. Germline lookup yields CDR1 SGHKS and CDR2 YYEKEE (reference sequence). The V segment lost 0 bases and the J segment 5 bases; nucleotides outside the gene matches: 3. There are 15 residues in the CDR3. CDR3 in amino acids: CASSLVASGTGELFF. The CDR3 nucleotides are TGTGCCAGCAGCTTGGTCGCTAGCGGGACCGGGGAGCTGTTTTTT.

J is TRBJ2-3 and V is TRBV27; D gene unclear. Deletions cut 6 bases from V and 0 bases from J, with 19 bases between. This CDR3 comprises 17 residues. Germline CDR1 MNHEY, CDR2 SMNVEV (reference sequence). CDR3: CASSPTARSASTDTQYF. As DNA, the CDR3 is TGTGCCAGCAGCCCAACGGCTAGATCGGCTAGCACAGATACGCAGTATTTT.

The rearrangement links TRBV7-3 to TRBJ2-5; tentatively, D is TRBD1 or TRBD2 (7 bases each). Trimming took off 4 bases at V and 7 bases at J, with 22 bases between the two ends. This CDR3 is 16 amino acids long. Germline lookup yields CDR1 SGHTA and CDR2 FQGTGA. CDR3 residues: CASSSRGLADPGTQYF. The CDR3 DNA sequence: TGTGCCAGCAGCTCGAGGGGGCTAGCGGATCCGGGGACCCAGTACTTC.

The sample holds one count of this clone. The V and J genes are TRBV6-6 and TRBJ1-3; no reliable D call. The CDR3 sequence is 16 residues long. Germline CDR1 is MNHNY and CDR2 is SVGAGI (reference sequence). The V end was cut by 1 base, the J end by 4 bases, with 14 bases between. The CDR3 region has the DNA TGTGCCAGCAGTTACTTGGGGTTGGTCGGCGGAAACACCATATATTTT. It yields the protein CASSYLGLVGGNTIYF.

The chain is built from TRBV28 and TRBJ2-7; a possible D gene is TRBD2 (7 bases). From germline, CDR1 is MDHEN and CDR2 SYDVKM. The V and J ends lost 4 bases and 4 bases respectively, with 20 bases between them. The CDR3 is 16 residues long. As DNA, the CDR3 is TGTGCCAGCAGTTCGCTCCGACAGGCGGGGGCTTACGAGCAGTACTTC. Its translation: CASSSLRQAGAYEQYF.